This T cell receptor (beta chain) was identified in a study of T-cell reconstitution after alpha-beta-depleted transplantation in children. V was cut by 5 bases and J by 5 bases, with 16 bases left in between. In germline, CDR1 is SGHAT, CDR2 FQNNGV. The CDR3 spans 14 residues. Preparation of the TCRbeta library used unique molecular identifiers. TCRdb itself ran the PCR reads through MiXCR, one entry per CDR3 protein. Among just over 950,000 distinct CDR3 sequences listed, around 30% were seen once. Overall study findings and caveats: T-cell numbers and diversity one year post-transplant derived largely from freshly generated T cells. Recipient T cells and thymic progenitors that survived were the source of the high TCRbeta diversity seen at day 60 in some patients. After transplant, at about two months, alpha-beta T cells were reportedly derived from several hundred expanded graft clones.

With regard to this clonotype: Its antigen is currently unknown.

This TCR was recovered from a boy in the first two years of life who had a stem cell transplant for SCID, so the T cells may come from the graft donor. The chain couples TRBV11-2 to TRBJ2-7; D is uncertain. This sample comprised PBMCs, mostly from graft donor cells, obtained 360 days after TCRalphabeta/CD19-depleted stem cell transplant. The chain's CDR3 is CASSIIKGINEQYF. The CDR3 nucleotides read TGTGCCAGCAGCATCATAAAGGGCATAAACGAGCAGTACTTC.